One sample yielded the 18 T cell receptor beta chains listed below, sequenced in a study of cytomegalovirus exposure and HLA in healthy donors. This PCR relied on a set of 60 Vbeta primers and 13 Jbeta primers. Repertoires were generated with immunoSEQ multiplex PCR, while TCRdb's copy carries only in-frame clones and drops some. Altogether 150,000 to 200,000 clones are present, about four fifths being singletons, with the ten largest covering 1.5%. Sequences were obtained from PBMCs. These receptors came from a man between 40 and 49 years old in good health and CMV-seronegative.

Points on this clone: The sample has other DNA sequences that encode this CDR3 too. The chain uses TRBV5-5 and TRBJ1-1, with D tentatively TRBD1 (5 bases). From germline, CDR1 is SGHKS and CDR2 YYEKEE (reference sequence). V lost 4 bases and J lost 1, with 8 bases in between. CDR3 length: 13 residues. CDR3 sequence (DNA): TGTGCCAGCAGCCTCGGGGGGAACACTGAAGCTTTCTTT. Translation: CASSLGGNTEAFF.

The V and J genes are TRBV28 and TRBJ1-2, with a weak D call TRBD1 (6 bases). The V gene's germline CDR1 is MDHEN and CDR2 SYDVKM. This CDR3 comprises 14 residues. V was clipped by 7 bases and J by 12 bases, with 24 bases between them. The CDR3 region has the DNA TGTGCCAGCACCAAATCTGCGGCAGGGGCTCTTAACACCTTC. Amino acids: CASTKSAAGALNTF.

The chain has TRBV4-3 and TRBJ1-1, with 7 positions matching TRBD1. This CDR3 has 17 amino acids. Trimming removed 3 bases from V and 0 bases from J; junction bases left unmatched: 10. Germline CDR1 is LGHNA and CDR2 is YSLEER. CDR3 loop: CASSQVPGTDMNTEAFF. Here the CDR3 DNA reads TGCGCCAGCAGCCAGGTACCCGGGACAGACATGAACACTGAAGCTTTCTTT.

The gene calls are TRBV4-3 and TRBJ2-2; the D gene is possibly TRBD1 (6 bases). Germline V gives CDR1 LGHNA, CDR2 YSLEER. The CDR3 is 15 amino acids. V lost 6 bases, J lost 4 bases, and 15 bases lay in between. DNA of the CDR3: TGCGCCAGCAGTCTAGAACAGGGCGGCACCGGGGAGCTGTTTTTT. Amino acid sequence: CASSLEQGGTGELFF.

CDR3 amino acids: CASSGGGDEKLFF. Here the CDR3 DNA reads TGTGCCAGCAGTGGGGGGGGCGATGAAAAACTGTTTTTT. V and J are TRBV27 and TRBJ1-4; D perhaps matches TRBD1 (6 bases). The CDR3 length is 13 residues. CDR1 MNHEY and CDR2 SMNVEV come from the germline V gene (reference sequence). The germline V and J ends were trimmed by 5 bases and 6 bases, with 10 bases remaining between them.

A few counts support this clone. The rearrangement joins TRBV9 to TRBJ2-7, with 9 bases aligning to TRBD2. The germline V gene encodes CDR1 SGDLS and CDR2 YYNGEE. The CDR3 has 13 residues. V lost 3 bases and J lost 5; bases outside the gene matches: 3. The CDR3 spells CASSEGLANEQYF. CDR3 coding DNA: TGTGCCAGCAGCGAGGGACTAGCCAACGAGCAGTACTTC.

The chain recombines TRBV5-4 with TRBJ2-6, with TRBD1 matching 7 bases. V trimming: 3 bases; J trimming: 2 bases; junction bases outside the gene matches: 8. CDR1 and CDR2 from the germline V gene are SGHNT and YYREEE (reference sequence). The CDR3 runs to 17 residues. CDR3: CASSSGTAFPGANVLTF. As DNA, the CDR3 is TGTGCCAGCAGCTCCGGGACAGCCTTTCCTGGGGCCAACGTCCTGACTTTC.

The chain combines TRBV2 with TRBJ1-4, with D perhaps TRBD1 (5 bases). V lost 7 bases and J 7 bases, leaving 16 bases between the germline ends. Germline V gene sequence: CDR1 SNHLY, CDR2 FYNNEI. There are 14 residues in the CDR3. As DNA, the CDR3 is TGTGCCAGCACCCAGGCGGGGGGAAGTGAAAAACTGTTTTTT. It encodes CASTQAGGSEKLFF.

CDR3 in amino acids: CASSYRGTPGNTIYF. The CDR3 region has the DNA TGTGCCAGCAGTTACAGGGGCACCCCTGGAAACACCATATATTTT. The chain is built from TRBV6-5 and TRBJ1-3, with D tentatively TRBD1 (5 bases). This CDR3 region has 15 residues. The V gene's germline CDR1 is MNHEY and CDR2 SVGAGI. The germline V and J ends were trimmed by 2 bases and 2 bases, with 10 bases remaining between them.

This rearrangement joins TRBV30 to TRBJ2-2; D remains unclear. CDR3 length: 13 residues. Germline V gene data show CDR1 as GTSNPN and CDR2 as SVGIG (reference sequence). V lost 4 bases, J lost 6 bases, and 12 bases lay in between. CDR3 in amino acids: CAWITNPPGELFF. CDR3 bases: TGTGCCTGGATCACAAATCCGCCCGGGGAGCTGTTTTTT. Using reference TRBV30 and TRBJ2-2 for the parts outside the CDR3, the full variable domain is SQTIHQWPATLVQPVGSPLSLECTVEGTSNPNLYWYRQAAGRGLQLLFYSVGIGQISSEVPQNLSASRPQDRQFILSSKKLLLSDSGFYLCAWITNPPGELFFGEGSRLTVL.

This clone was detected a few times. This chain links TRBV19 with TRBJ1-4, with 8 bases matching TRBD1. Germline assignment: CDR1 LNHDA and CDR2 SQIVND (reference sequence). The CDR3 has 15 residues. V dropped 6 bases and J dropped 5; count of bases not matched to a gene: 8. CDR3 sequence reads: CASSWVTGGNEKLFF. CDR3 nucleotides: TGTGCCAGTAGCTGGGTCACAGGGGGGAATGAAAAACTGTTTTTT.

Here the CDR3 reads CASRERGPGGPQHF. Written as DNA, the CDR3 is TGTGCCAGCAGGGAGCGAGGACCGGGAGGGCCCCAGCATTTT. This chain connects TRBV2 to TRBJ1-5; no clear D gene. The germline V gene encodes CDR1 SNHLY and CDR2 FYNNEI. V was cut by 6 bases and J by 9 bases, with 18 bases left in between. The length of the CDR3 is 14 residues.

This clone was seen more than once but under ten times. The chain combines TRBV6-1 with TRBJ1-2; no reliable D call. The V and J ends lost 2 bases and 0 bases respectively, with 10 bases between them. The germline CDR1 and CDR2 sequences are MNHNS and SASEGT. This CDR3 region has 15 residues. The CDR3 protein is CASSESSLSNYGYTF. CDR3 bases: TGTGCCAGCAGTGAATCCTCCCTTTCTAACTATGGCTACACCTTC.

The chain joins TRBV2 to TRBJ2-5; the D gene is possibly TRBD1 (6 bases). The closer fit of TRBJ2-7 to the DNA end suggests the J call may be wrong. Germline CDR1 SNHLY, CDR2 FYNNEI. The CDR3 covers 14 residues. The chain's CDR3 is CASSYSTGPYEQYF. Written as DNA, the CDR3 is TGTGCCAGCAGTTATTCGACAGGACCCTACGAGCAGTACTTC.

The chain's CDR3 is CVTLYGGSGNTEAFF. CDR3 sequence (DNA): TGTGTGACACTGTACGGGGGGAGCGGGAACACTGAAGCTTTCTTT. This chain links TRBV28 with TRBJ1-1; possibly TRBD1 for D (5 bases). Germline V gene sequence: CDR1 MDHEN, CDR2 SYDVKM. The CDR3 runs 15 residues.

The chain links TRBV6-5 to TRBJ1-2; D call uncertain. There are 12 residues in the CDR3. CDR1 and CDR2 from the germline V gene are MNHEY and SVGAGI. Trimming took 2 bases from V and 8 from J, leaving 9 bases between them. The CDR3 nucleotides read TGTGCCAGCAGTTACAATCCGGGGGGCTACACCTTC. It yields the protein CASSYNPGGYTF.

This chain connects TRBV28 to TRBJ2-1; 8 nucleotides agree with TRBD2. With 3 bases clipped from V and 7 bases from J, the junction kept 5 bases outside the gene matches. The CDR3 spans 14 residues. CDR1 is MDHEN, CDR2 SYDVKM, per germline. CDR3 DNA sequence: TGTGCCAGCAGTTTTATAGCGGGAATGAATGAGCAGTTCTTC. This translates into CASSFIAGMNEQFF.

The V gene is TRBV2, the J gene TRBJ2-7, with D possibly matching TRBD1 (5 bases). CDR3 length equals 13 residues. Germline CDR1 reads SNHLY; CDR2 reads FYNNEI. V was shortened by 7 bases and J by 7 bases, with 17 bases between the two germline ends. The CDR3 here is CASTPQAPYEQYF. CDR3 DNA: TGTGCCAGCACCCCACAGGCGCCTTATGAGCAGTACTTC.